The sample holds many counts of the clone carrying this TCR beta chain. Its specificity is unknown. V was cut by 4 bases and J by 9 bases, with 17 bases left in between. CDR1 is SGHTS and CDR2 is YDEGEE in the germline V gene. CDR3 size: 14 residues. The entry originates in a study of T-cell reconstitution after alpha-beta-depleted transplantation in children. Whole-study results and caveats: Surviving recipient T cells and thymic progenitors produced the high day-60 TCRbeta diversity seen in some patients.

Preparation of the TCRbeta library involved a method that used unique molecular identifiers. MiXCR was run by TCRdb on the PCR reads, yielding one entry per CDR3 protein. Of around 500,000 distinct CDR3 sequences in the sample, 23% were seen once. The genes are TRBV5-8 and TRBJ2-1, with D unresolved. The material sequenced was PBMCs, mostly from graft donor cells, taken 360 days after TCRalphabeta/CD19-depleted stem cell transplant. The clonotype comes from a boy in the first two years of life who had a stem cell transplant for acute myeloid leukemia, so the T cells may come from the graft donor. This CDR3 reads CASSGYSRGSEQFF. CDR3 DNA sequence: TGTGCCAGCAGCGGTTATTCCCGAGGCAGTGAGCAGTTCTTC. Full variable domain (remainder filled in from reference TRBV5-8 and TRBJ2-1): EAGVTQSPTHLIKTRGQQATLRCSPISGHTSVYWYQQALGLGLQFLLWYDEGEERNRGNFPPRFSGRQFPNYSSELNVNALELEDSALYLCASSGYSRGSEQFFGPGTRLTVL.